The 2 T cell receptor beta chains listed next were all sequenced from one sample in a study of blood T cell repertoires in COVID-19. This table comes from immunoSEQ multiplex PCR, and its TCRdb copy is limited to in-frame clones, with some not included. This table has 40,000 to 50,000 clones, 70% to 90% appearing once. Material for sequencing was peripheral blood. These receptors were obtained from a man in his forties or fifties with active COVID-19.

This sequence joins TRBV30 and TRBJ2-1; TRBD2 might be the D (5 bases). V was pared by 2 bases and J by 8 bases, with 10 bases between. The CDR3 totals 12 residues. The germline V gene encodes CDR1 GTSNPN and CDR2 SVGIG (reference sequence). The CDR3 loop reads CAWSPRRDEQFF. The DNA for the CDR3 is TGTGCCTGGAGTCCAAGGCGGGATGAGCAGTTCTTC. Drawing the rest from reference TRBV30 and TRBJ2-1, the complete variable domain is SQTIHQWPATLVQPVGSPLSLECTVEGTSNPNLYWYRQAAGRGLQLLFYSVGIGQISSEVPQNLSASRPQDRQFILSSKKLLLSDSGFYLCAWSPRRDEQFFGPGTRLTVL.

This clone was detected only once. This chain uses TRBV29-1 with TRBJ2-1; 10 positions agree with TRBD2. Trimming cost V 1 base and J 6 bases; bases outside gene matches: 6. The CDR3 extends over 15 amino acids. Germline assignment: CDR1 SQVTM and CDR2 ANQGSEA. The CDR3: CSVEGLAGLSNEQFF. The CDR3 bases are TGCAGCGTTGAAGGACTAGCGGGTCTCTCCAATGAGCAGTTCTTC.